The clone carrying this T cell receptor beta chain was counted once. What it recognizes is unknown. This sample stems from a study of cytomegalovirus exposure and HLA in healthy donors. Findings of the study overall: Later genetic work tied a missense DCLRE1C variant to beta-chain V and J trimming.

PCR primers comprised 60 Vbeta and 13 Jbeta primers. Generated by immunoSEQ multiplex PCR, the TCRdb table keeps only in-frame clones and is missing some. The sample lists 150,000 to 200,000 clones; about 85% were seen once. Source material: PBMCs. The receptor was derived from a woman in her forties or fifties in good health and CMV-seronegative.

Here the CDR3 reads CASSRGPGVSYNEQFF. The DNA for the CDR3 is TGTGCCAGCAGCCGGGGACCGGGGGTTTCCTACAATGAGCAGTTCTTC. The rearrangement links TRBV28 to TRBJ2-1; a weak D match, TRBD2 (6 bases). The V gene lost 6 bases and the J gene lost 1 base, with 16 bases spanning the gap. Looked up from germline, CDR1 is MDHEN and CDR2 is SYDVKM. The CDR3 is made up of 16 amino acids.